This is a list of T cell receptor beta chains from one sample in a study of T cells in narcolepsy. The table came from immunoSEQ multiplex PCR; TCRdb's copy has only in-frame clones and leaves some out. The sample consists of around 30,000 clones, about four fifths of them appearing once. Material: memory (CD45RA-) CD4+ T cells from blood. These receptors were obtained from a human donor in good health. Each CDR3 is given without its conserved first and last residue. Fields, in order: CDR3 protein, V gene, clone size. For some rows the clone size is stated as once, few or many, or as a class when expanded; others skip it.

CDR3aa: ASTRTGDGEQY; v_gene: TRBV25-1; abundance: .
CDR3aa: ASSLGTSGGQETQY; v_gene: TRBV9; abundance: .
CDR3aa: ASSLTSPTGNTIY; v_gene: TRBV7-9; abundance: once
CDR3aa: ASSYRGSNEKLF; v_gene: TRBV6-6; abundance: .
CDR3aa: ASRQGASKNIQY; v_gene: TRBV2; abundance: .
CDR3aa: ASSPRQQWAYEQY; v_gene: TRBV6-1; abundance: .
CDR3aa: ASRDRRETQY; v_gene: TRBV2; abundance: .
CDR3aa: ARRKGSGTCGYT; v_gene: TRBV19; abundance: .
CDR3aa: ASSEGLDSPLH; v_gene: TRBV6-1; abundance: .
CDR3aa: ASSWFGSGGARYEQY; v_gene: TRBV6-9; abundance: .